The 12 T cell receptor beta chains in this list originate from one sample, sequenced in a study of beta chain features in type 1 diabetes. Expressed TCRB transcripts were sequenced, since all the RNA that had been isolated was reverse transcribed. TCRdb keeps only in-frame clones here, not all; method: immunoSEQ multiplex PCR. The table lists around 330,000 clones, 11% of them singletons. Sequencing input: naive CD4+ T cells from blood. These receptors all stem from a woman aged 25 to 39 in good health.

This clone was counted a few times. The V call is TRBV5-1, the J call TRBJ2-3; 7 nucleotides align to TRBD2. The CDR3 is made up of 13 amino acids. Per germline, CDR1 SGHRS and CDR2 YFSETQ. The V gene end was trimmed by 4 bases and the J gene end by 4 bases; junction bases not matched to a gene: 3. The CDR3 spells CASSVGRSDTQYF. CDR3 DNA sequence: TGCGCCAGCAGCGTCGGGAGGTCAGATACGCAGTATTTT.

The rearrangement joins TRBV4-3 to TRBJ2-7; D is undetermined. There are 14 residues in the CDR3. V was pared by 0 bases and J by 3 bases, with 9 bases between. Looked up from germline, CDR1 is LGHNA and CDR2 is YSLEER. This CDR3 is CASSQESAGYEQYF. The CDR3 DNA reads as TGCGCCAGCAGCCAAGAGAGTGCAGGCTACGAGCAGTACTTC.

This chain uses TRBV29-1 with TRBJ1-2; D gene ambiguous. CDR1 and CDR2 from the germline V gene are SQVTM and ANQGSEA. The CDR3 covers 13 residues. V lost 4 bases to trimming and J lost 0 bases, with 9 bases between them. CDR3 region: CSVGLSTNYGYTF. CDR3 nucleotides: TGCAGCGTTGGGTTGAGTACTAACTATGGCTACACCTTC.

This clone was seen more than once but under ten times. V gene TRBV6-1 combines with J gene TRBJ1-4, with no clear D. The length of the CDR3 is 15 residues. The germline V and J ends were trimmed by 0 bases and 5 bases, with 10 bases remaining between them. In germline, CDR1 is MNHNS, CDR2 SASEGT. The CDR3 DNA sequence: TGTGCCAGCAGTGAAGCAGCCTCGGGGAATGAAAAACTGTTTTTT. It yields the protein CASSEAASGNEKLFF.

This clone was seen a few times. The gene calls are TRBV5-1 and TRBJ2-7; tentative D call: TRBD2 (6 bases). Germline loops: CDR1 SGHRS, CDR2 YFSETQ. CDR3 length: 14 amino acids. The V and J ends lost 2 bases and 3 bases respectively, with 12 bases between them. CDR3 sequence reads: CASSLKGTHYEQYF. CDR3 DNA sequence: TGCGCCAGCAGCTTAAAGGGGACTCACTACGAGCAGTACTTC.

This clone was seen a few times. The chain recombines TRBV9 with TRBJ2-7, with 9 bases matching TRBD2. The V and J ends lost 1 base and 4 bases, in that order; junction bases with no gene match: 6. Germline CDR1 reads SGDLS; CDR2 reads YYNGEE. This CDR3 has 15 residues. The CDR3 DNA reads TGTGCCAGCAGCGTACAGAGCGGGAGGATTTACGAGCAGTACTTC. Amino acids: CASSVQSGRIYEQYF.

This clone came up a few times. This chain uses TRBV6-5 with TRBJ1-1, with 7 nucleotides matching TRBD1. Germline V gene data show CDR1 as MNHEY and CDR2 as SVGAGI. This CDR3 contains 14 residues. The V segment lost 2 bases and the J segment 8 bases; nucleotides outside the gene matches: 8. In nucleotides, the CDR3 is TGTGCCAGCAGTTACCAACAGGGACAGATGGAAGCTTTCTTT. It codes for CASSYQQGQMEAFF.

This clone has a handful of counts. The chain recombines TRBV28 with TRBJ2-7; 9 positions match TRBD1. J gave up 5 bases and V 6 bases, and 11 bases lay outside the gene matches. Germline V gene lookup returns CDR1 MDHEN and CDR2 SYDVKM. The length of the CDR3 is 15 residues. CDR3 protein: CASSPPGQGYHEQYF. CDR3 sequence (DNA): TGTGCCAGCAGCCCACCGGGACAGGGCTACCACGAGCAGTACTTC.

The CDR3 coding sequence is TGTGCCAGCAGTTTCCTCCAGGGCCACGAGCAGTACTTC. Translation gives CASSFLQGHEQYF. V usage is TRBV28 and J usage is TRBJ2-7; weak D call: TRBD1 (5 bases). In germline, CDR1 is MDHEN, CDR2 SYDVKM. The CDR3 covers 13 residues. The V gene lost 3 bases and the J gene lost 5 bases, with 11 bases spanning the gap.

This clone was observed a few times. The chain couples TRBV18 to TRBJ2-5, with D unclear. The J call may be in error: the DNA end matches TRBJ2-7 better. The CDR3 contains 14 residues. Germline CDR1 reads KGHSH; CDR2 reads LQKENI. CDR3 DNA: TGTGCCAGCTCACCATTAGCAGACTCCTACGAGCAGTACTTC. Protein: CASSPLADSYEQYF.

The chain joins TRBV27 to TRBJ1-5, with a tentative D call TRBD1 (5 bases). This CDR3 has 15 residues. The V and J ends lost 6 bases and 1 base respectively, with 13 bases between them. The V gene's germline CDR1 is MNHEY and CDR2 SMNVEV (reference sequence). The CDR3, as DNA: TGTGCCAGCAGAAGGGGAGGGAGGAGCAATCAGCCCCAGCATTTT. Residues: CASRRGGRSNQPQHF.

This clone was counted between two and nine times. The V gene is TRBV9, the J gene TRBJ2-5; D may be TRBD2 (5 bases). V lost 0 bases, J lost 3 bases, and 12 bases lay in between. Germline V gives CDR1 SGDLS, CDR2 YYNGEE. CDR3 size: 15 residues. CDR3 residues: CASSVGGQSKETQYF. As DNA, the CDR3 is TGTGCCAGCAGCGTAGGAGGGCAGAGCAAAGAGACCCAGTACTTC.